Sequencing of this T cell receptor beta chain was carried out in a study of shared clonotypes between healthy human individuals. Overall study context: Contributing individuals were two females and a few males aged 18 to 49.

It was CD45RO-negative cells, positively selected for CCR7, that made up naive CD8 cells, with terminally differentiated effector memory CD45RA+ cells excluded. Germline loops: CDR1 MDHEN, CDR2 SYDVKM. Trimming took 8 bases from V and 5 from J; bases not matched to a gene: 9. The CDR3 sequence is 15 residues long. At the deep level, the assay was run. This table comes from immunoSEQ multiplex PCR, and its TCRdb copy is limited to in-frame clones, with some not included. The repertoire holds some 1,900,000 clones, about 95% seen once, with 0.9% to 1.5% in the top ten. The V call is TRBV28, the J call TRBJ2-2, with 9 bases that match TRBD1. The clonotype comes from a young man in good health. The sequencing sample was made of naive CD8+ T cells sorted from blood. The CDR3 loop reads CASLDRGRFTGELFF. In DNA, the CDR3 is TGTGCCAGCCTGGACAGGGGAAGATTTACCGGGGAGCTGTTTTTT.